The clone carrying this TCR beta chain has only a few counts. Its antigen remains unknown. The data were obtained in a study of T cell repertoires in cytomegalovirus infection. Whole-study context: Matching HLA type, along with CMV infection, was indicated by public TCR beta signatures.

Deletions cut 5 bases from V and 2 bases from J, with 13 bases between. Looked up from germline, CDR1 is MDHEN and CDR2 is SYDVKM. This CDR3 is built from 14 residues. TCRdb redid the calling of the reads with MiXCR, one entry per CDR3 protein. The sample includes around 770,000 distinct CDR3 sequences, roughly 28% seen only once; the top ten take under 15%. General study points: Frequencies of public TCR beta families were cumulated, and this identified carriers of CMV plus the relevant HLA. In two of eight donors, the top clonotype was HLA-C-restricted CMV-specific.

The chain joins TRBV28 to TRBJ2-7; the D gene is possibly TRBD1 (6 bases). The TCR originated in a human donor in good health (CMV status not recorded). Some clones in this sample may be carry-over from other donors' samples. The starting material was cultured CD8+ T cells from PBMCs, obtained from culture after CMV antigen stimulation. As DNA, the CDR3 is TGTGCCAGCAGTCCCCGGACAGAAACCTACGAGCAGTACGTC. This sequence encodes CASSPRTETYEQYV.